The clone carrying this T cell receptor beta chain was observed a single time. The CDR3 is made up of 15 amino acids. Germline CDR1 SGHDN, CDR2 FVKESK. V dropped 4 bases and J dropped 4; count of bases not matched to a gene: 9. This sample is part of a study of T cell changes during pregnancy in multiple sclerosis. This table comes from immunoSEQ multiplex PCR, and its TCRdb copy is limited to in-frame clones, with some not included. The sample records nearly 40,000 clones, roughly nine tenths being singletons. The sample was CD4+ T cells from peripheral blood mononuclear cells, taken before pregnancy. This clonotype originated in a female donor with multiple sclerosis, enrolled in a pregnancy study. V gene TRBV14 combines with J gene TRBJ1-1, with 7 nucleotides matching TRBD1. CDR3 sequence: CASSRNRGFATEAFF. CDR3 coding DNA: TGTGCCAGCAGCCGGAACAGGGGCTTTGCCACTGAAGCTTTCTTT.